The 22 T cell receptor beta chains listed next were all sequenced from one sample in a study of regulatory T cells in long-lasting Graves disease. Library construction for TCR beta used iRepertoire HTBI primers and Arm-PCR of CDR3 regions. TCRdb analysed the multiplex PCR reads with MiXCR anew, one entry per CDR3 protein. The profile covers about 620,000 distinct CDR3 sequences, with 15% to 20% appearing a single time and under 20% taken by the ten largest. This sample's time point: newly diagnosed GD, antithyroid drugs for less than 3 months. PBMC-derived RNA was used for the TCR library. These same data were also listed under a study on T cells in Graves' hyperthyroidism and ophthalmopathy.

Sequencing used peripheral blood mononuclear cells (PBMCs), obtained at new diagnosis, from a patient treated with antithyroid drugs. These receptor sequences come from a woman aged 25 to 39 with Graves disease.

The CDR3 DNA reads as TGTGCCAGTAGTCGTTCGGGACAATTAAATCAGCCCCAGCATTTT. Protein: CASSRSGQLNQPQHF. The gene calls are TRBV19 and TRBJ1-5; D may be TRBD1 (6 bases). The CDR3 is made up of 15 amino acids. Trimming cost V 5 bases and J 4 bases, with 15 bases left between them. CDR1 LNHDA and CDR2 SQIVND come from the germline V gene (reference sequence).

This clonotype was found many times. V and J are TRBV2 and TRBJ1-1; 8 bases agree with TRBD1. J gave up 8 bases and V 7 bases, and 6 bases lay outside the gene matches. The CDR3 has 12 residues. From germline, CDR1 is SNHLY and CDR2 FYNNEI. The CDR3 here is CASNGQGGEAFF. CDR3 nucleotide sequence: TGTGCCAGCAACGGACAGGGCGGGGAAGCTTTCTTT.

The table lists this clonotype with many counts. The gene calls are TRBV6-1 and TRBJ2-2; 8 nucleotides align to TRBD2. Unmatched junction bases numbered 10, after V lost 6 bases and J lost 7 bases. The CDR3 sequence is 15 residues long. The germline V gene has CDR1 MNHNS and CDR2 SASEGT. The CDR3 DNA reads as TGTGCCAGCAGGGTTAATAGCGGGACTAACGGGGAGCTGTTTTTT. Translated, it gives CASRVNSGTNGELFF.

This clonotype was seen only a few times. The chain joins TRBV6-2 or TRBV6-3 to TRBJ1-4; the D is unclear. Deletions cut 6 bases from V and 7 bases from J, with 15 bases between. The CDR3 totals 14 residues. Germline CDR1 reads MNHEY; CDR2 reads SVGEGT. CDR3 in DNA: TGTGCCAGCAGGAGAGATTTTCTTCTTGAAAAACTGTTTTTT. Encoded protein: CASRRDFLLEKLFF.

Regarding this clonotype: One junction end disagrees with the germline gene, perhaps due to a read error. This chain connects TRBV30 to TRBJ2-5; D is perhaps TRBD1 or TRBD2 (5 bases each). Germline CDR1 reads GTSNPN; CDR2 reads SVGIG (reference sequence). The CDR3 length is 14 residues. For the CDR3, the DNA is TGTGCCCGGAGTCCCGGGACCCGAGGGCAGACCCAGTACTTC. Translated, it gives CARSPGTRGQTQYF.

This clonotype was detected many times. This chain joins TRBV20-1 and TRBJ2-7; D is uncertain. The ends were cut back, 2 bases at V and 5 bases at J, with 4 bases in the middle. In germline, CDR1 is DFQATT, CDR2 SNEGSKA (reference sequence). The CDR3 contains 10 residues. The CDR3 DNA reads TGCAGTGCTAGAATCGACGAGCAGTACTTC. Residues: CSARIDEQYF.

On this clonotype: This CDR3 fails to terminate in the conserved phenylalanine or tryptophan, so it likely reflects a read error. CDR3: CASSGGGLAGVAGELFL. CDR3 DNA sequence: TGTGCCAGCTCCGGTGGGGGACTAGCGGGAGTCGCCGGGGAGCTGTTTCTT. The V gene is TRBV9, the J gene TRBJ2-2; 14 bases map to TRBD2. CDR1 and CDR2 from the germline V gene are SGDLS and YYNGEE. With 7 bases clipped from V and 6 bases from J, the junction kept 11 bases outside the gene matches. The CDR3 runs to 17 residues.

This clonotype was recorded at least ten times. The chain employs TRBV12-3 or TRBV12-4 and TRBJ2-5; no definite D call. Trimming removed 3 bases from V and 5 bases from J, with 4 bases in between. The CDR3 contains 11 residues. The CDR3, as DNA: TGTGCCAGCAGTTTTATGGAGACCCAGTACTTC. Its translation: CASSFMETQYF.

J is TRBJ2-7 and V is TRBV9; a possible D gene is TRBD2 (6 bases). CDR1 and CDR2 (germline): SGDLS, YYNGEE. The CDR3 extends over 16 amino acids. Trimming took 4 bases from V and 2 from J, leaving 19 bases between them. CDR3 in DNA: TGTGCCAGCAGCTTCGGGACTGGAAGCGGGCCCTACGAGCAGTACTTC. This translates into CASSFGTGSGPYEQYF.

This clonotype was counted ten times or more. This chain uses TRBV20-1 with TRBJ2-3; 10 bases match TRBD2. Germline V lookup: CDR1 DFQATT, CDR2 SNEGSKA (reference sequence). CDR3 length: 15 residues. V was pared by 6 bases and J by 4 bases, with 10 bases of the junction left unmatched. The CDR3 bases are TGCAGTGCAAGCGGGAGGGGTGGGATCGCAGATACGCAGTATTTT. Encoded protein: CSASGRGGIADTQYF.

This clonotype was found many times. This chain joins TRBV15 and TRBJ1-5; D is unclear. Trimming stripped 0 bases from V and 11 bases from J, with 11 bases between. The V gene's germline CDR1 is LNHNV and CDR2 YYDKDF (reference sequence). This CDR3 comprises 13 residues. The CDR3 DNA reads as TGTGCCACCAGCAGAGATCTAGAGCAGTCCCAGCATTTT. This translates into CATSRDLEQSQHF.

In its sample, this clonotype was seen many times. The chain has TRBV28 and TRBJ1-1; the D gene is possibly TRBD1 (6 bases). This CDR3 has 12 amino acids. The germline gives CDR1 MDHEN, CDR2 SYDVKM. Trimming left V 5 bases short and J 9 bases short, with 13 bases between. Here the CDR3 DNA reads TGTGCCAGCAGTAAATGGACAGTCAAAGCTTTCTTT. Encoded protein: CASSKWTVKAFF. The full variable domain, in which reference TRBV28 and TRBJ1-1 provide the parts outside the CDR3, is DVKVTQSSRYLVKRTGEKVFLECVQDMDHENMFWYRQDPGLGLRLIYFSYDVKMKEKGDIPEGYSVSREKKERFSLILESASTNQTSMYLCASSKWTVKAFFGQGTRLTVV.

As concerns this clonotype: A much bigger clone sits one base away, suggesting this may be a read error. V usage is TRBV16 and J usage is TRBJ2-3, with D possibly called TRBD1 or TRBD2 (6 bases each). Trimming removed 0 bases from V and 4 bases from J, with 14 bases in between. The CDR3 sequence is 16 residues long. CDR1 KGHSY and CDR2 FQNENV come from the germline V gene. The CDR3 DNA reads as TGTGCCAGCAGCCAATCGCAGGGGAGGAACGCAGATACGCAGTATTTT. Translated: CASSQSQGRNADTQYF.

The table lists this clonotype with many counts. The V and J genes are TRBV2 and TRBJ2-7, with D maybe TRBD2 (6 bases). The V end was cut by 6 bases, the J end by 5 bases, with 11 bases between. The germline V gene has CDR1 SNHLY and CDR2 FYNNEI. The CDR3 totals 12 residues. CDR3 loop: CASRLEGHEQYF. The CDR3, as DNA: TGTGCCAGCAGGTTGGAGGGCCACGAGCAGTACTTC.

This clonotype has only a few counts. The chain employs TRBV5-1 and TRBJ2-2; no definite D call. Germline CDR1 SGHRS, CDR2 YFSETQ. Trimming left V 2 bases short and J 4 bases short, with 12 bases between. The CDR3 length is 15 residues. DNA for the CDR3: TGCGCCAGCAGCTTTCGGGCTGACGTCACCGGGGAGCTGTTTTTT. Its translation is CASSFRADVTGELFF.

The J gene is TRBJ2-4, the V gene TRBV28; TRBD2 agrees at 12 bases. The germline CDR1 and CDR2 sequences are MDHEN and SYDVKM. Unmatched junction bases numbered 11, after V lost 3 bases and J lost 8 bases. The CDR3 is made up of 17 amino acids. CDR3 region: CASSFSASGRAGDIQYF. The CDR3 bases are TGTGCCAGCAGTTTCAGCGCTAGCGGGAGGGCCGGGGACATTCAGTACTTC.

This rearrangement joins TRBV5-1 to TRBJ1-1; D possibly corresponds to TRBD1 (6 bases). Looked up from germline, CDR1 is SGHRS and CDR2 is YFSETQ. CDR3 size: 16 residues. V dropped 4 bases and J dropped 1 base, with 17 bases sitting between them. The CDR3 nucleotides read TGCGCCAGCAGCCCACGGACAGATTTGAGGAACACTGAAGCTTTCTTT. Translating it yields CASSPRTDLRNTEAFF.

The genes are TRBV4-1 and TRBJ2-1; 11 nucleotides line up with TRBD1. Trimming at V came to 4 bases and at J to 8 bases, leaving 4 bases not matched to a gene. Germline assignment: CDR1 MGHRA and CDR2 YSYEKL. The CDR3 is made up of 14 amino acids. This chain's CDR3 is CASSPDRGLDEQFF. CDR3 nucleotides: TGCGCCAGCAGCCCGGACAGGGGGCTTGATGAGCAGTTCTTC.

This clonotype showed up just a few times. The chain links TRBV25-1 to TRBJ1-1; D possibly corresponds to TRBD1 (5 bases). Trimming took off 1 base at V and 8 bases at J, with 11 bases between the two ends. Germline CDR1 is MGHDK and CDR2 is SYGVNS. CDR3 length: 13 amino acids. In DNA, the CDR3 is TGTGCCAGCAGTGAATTGAGGGGATCGGAAGCTTTCTTT. Translating it yields CASSELRGSEAFF.

In its sample, this clonotype was seen many times. The chain employs TRBV28 and TRBJ1-5; no clear D. The CDR3 is 15 amino acids. The ends were cut back, 5 bases at V and 4 bases at J, with 15 bases in the middle. Looked up from germline, CDR1 is MDHEN and CDR2 is SYDVKM. CDR3 coding DNA: TGTGCCAGCAGTATAAGGGCCGAAATAAATCAGCCCCAGCATTTT. Protein: CASSIRAEINQPQHF.

This clonotype was counted at least ten times. The chain has TRBV7-9 and TRBJ2-5; D remains ambiguous. Germline V gene sequence: CDR1 SEHNR, CDR2 FQNEAQ (reference sequence). The CDR3 has 14 residues. V gave up 6 bases and J gave up 2 bases, with 13 bases separating them. CDR3 loop: CASSLVGIQETQYF. Written as DNA, the CDR3 is TGTGCCAGCAGTCTAGTCGGTATTCAAGAGACCCAGTACTTC.

A few counts support this clonotype. The chain has TRBV20-1 and TRBJ2-1, with 12 bases lining up with TRBD2. The CDR3 length is 14 residues. Germline V gives CDR1 DFQATT, CDR2 SNEGSKA (reference sequence). The junction had 10 bases not matched to a gene; V was cut back by 6 bases and J by 10 bases. The CDR3 region has the DNA TGCAGTGCCGTCAGGACTAGCGGGATGCGAGAGCAGTTCTTC. Its translation is CSAVRTSGMREQFF.